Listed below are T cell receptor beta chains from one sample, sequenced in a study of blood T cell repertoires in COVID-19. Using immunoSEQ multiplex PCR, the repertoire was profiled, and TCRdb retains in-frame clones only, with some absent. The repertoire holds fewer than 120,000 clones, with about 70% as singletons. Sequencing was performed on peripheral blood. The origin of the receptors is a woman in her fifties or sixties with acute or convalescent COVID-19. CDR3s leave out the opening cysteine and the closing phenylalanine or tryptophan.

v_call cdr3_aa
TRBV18 ASSQTAAYEQY
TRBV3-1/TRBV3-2 ASSQSQRGGSGELF
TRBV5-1 ASSLLVGGETQY
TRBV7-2 ASRVGQNTNEQF
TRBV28 ASSFGRGRWNTEAF
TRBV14 ASSQDKRVLNEKLF
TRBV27 ASSDKTPTGKLSGNTIY
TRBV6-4 ASSVDRITGELF
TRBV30 AWSVEGAKPQH
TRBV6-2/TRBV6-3 ASSYDRAEKLF
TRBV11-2 ASSLAIGQGGETQY
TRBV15 ATSRADRYGYT
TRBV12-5 ASGKKAGGLNEQF
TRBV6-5 ASRSSGTGDGYT
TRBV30 AWRYRGQNYGYT
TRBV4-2 ASSPGGTSGGAEQY
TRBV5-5 ASSPGDRGLETQY
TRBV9 ASSVDLGGAGELF
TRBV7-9 ASSLAGQVETQY
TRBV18 ASSPGAAEAEKLF
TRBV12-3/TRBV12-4 ASRKGRNYGYT
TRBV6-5 ASSTRGMNTEAF
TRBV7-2 ASSFGTKTDTQY
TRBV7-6 ASRPDRGEQY
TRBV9 ASSAGQRLSGANVLT
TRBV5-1 ASSFGGESDSGNTIY
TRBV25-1 ASSGIRGLGYT
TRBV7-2 ASSLPSRGSNQPQH
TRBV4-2 ASSQKGGRGQDGYT
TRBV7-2 ASSLDRAYEQY
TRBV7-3 ASSRPSKTGAYYGYT
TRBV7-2 ASSARIGTPNQPQH
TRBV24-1 ATQQALNQPQH
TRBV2 ASSRDRSGNTIY
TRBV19 ASSRQGAQSTDTQY
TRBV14 ASRQGMINTEAF
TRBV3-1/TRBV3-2 ASSKQGARYGYT
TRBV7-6 ASSLGQGGVNEQF
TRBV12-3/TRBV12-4 ASSLGQNYGYT
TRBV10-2 ASSPTNEKLF
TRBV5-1 ASSRGVRSGNTIY
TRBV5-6 ASNRRGNQPQH
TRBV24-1 ATSSLGEYQETQY